This entry describes one TCR beta chain. This clone was seen just once. Its antigen is unknown. No much larger clone exists at a distance of one base, and base qualities are not known. TCR-beta CDR3 regions were amplified from genomic DNA by a two-step multiplex PCR, with the second step adding Illumina-compatible adaptors. As a commercial immunoSEQ service, TCR-beta immunosequencing was carried out on an Illumina platform. The authors' pipeline ran thus. Repertoires were summarised by productive clonality and by Top 10 Clones, defined as the percentage of T-cell templates derived from the ten most frequent sequences. Values for productive clonality spanned 0 to 1, where a value of 1 indicated a monoclonal population. Using log10 scatter plots, tumour-associated clones were identified as sequences that made up at least 0.1% of tumour T-cell templates yet were absent from the matched non-adjacent lung. Two-group comparisons used Student's t-tests, stages used ANOVA, and relationships used linear regression, analysed in GraphPad Prism7 and R. The table was pulled from immuneACCESS by TCRdb, which kept in-frame rearrangements only. Such tables lose some clones; where checked, under half of the loss comes from unresolved V genes, and the rest has no known cause. The V and J calls and clone size were taken over from that table, and D and trimming were inferred from the DNA. This sample comprises 6,000 to 8,500 clones, 67% of them detected only once. Together, the top ten hold approximately 12% of the sample.

This sample is drawn from a study of immune cell composition in non-small cell lung cancer (dated by TCRdb to the late 2010s). Study-wide context: To assign histologic subtype, which was mostly lung adenocarcinoma or squamous cell carcinoma, H&E was combined with p63, CK5, Napsin A and TTF-1 immunohistochemistry. In supplementary cohort #1, which comprised 10 lung adenocarcinoma cases, paired tumour/lung TCR-beta sequencing was performed and TIL populations were generated so that tumour reactivity could be assessed. Four tumour specimens with TCR-beta data were rare histological subtypes and were excluded from the subtype comparisons. Using Adaptive Biotechnologies, the researchers ran TCR-beta sequencing on 34 paired NSCLC tumour and non-adjacent lung specimens, along with about two dozen tumour-only specimens. Results the study describes overall, beyond this receptor: Across ten or so adenocarcinoma cases, the maximal tumour-associated clone frequency showed a strong correlation with TIL tumour reactivity, but overall clonality showed no such correlation. No significant correlation was found between smoking pack-years and tumour TCR-beta clonality. Tumour-associated clones >0.5% were found in nearly half of NSCLC cases, namely in approximately 33% of adenocarcinomas versus less than 85% of squamous carcinomas. The reactivity cohort was only roughly 9 cases, and tumour-reactive clones were not shown to share sequences with the dominant in vivo tumour-associated clones.

V is reduced by 9 bases and J by 5 bases, leaving a spacing of 25 bases between them. The germline V gene encodes CDR1 WNHNN and CDR2 SYGVQD (reference sequence). Taken from cysteine to phenylalanine, the CDR3 has 16 residues. Only the CDR3 DNA stays, 48 bases, in frame from base 1. Non-adjacent lung tissue from the same patient, taken as far from the tumour as possible and at least 3 cm away, was used for the normal lung samples. From frozen aliquots of unsorted single-cell suspensions, genomic DNA was isolated using the QIAamp DNA kit. Tissues arrived within 2 hours after resection and were immediately processed into single-cell suspensions. Tissue was mechanically dissociated and enzymatically digested with DNase I, collagenase I and hyaluronidase for roughly 32 minutes at 37 °C, then filtered and RBC-lysed.

The sample was non-adjacent lung tissue. The sequence links TRBV10-1 to TRBJ2-5; TRBD2 is perhaps the D gene, given 5 matching bases. This TCR derives from a human donor with non-small cell lung cancer. In nucleotides, the sequence is TGCGCCAGGCCCCGTGGACTCCACCCTCTAGGGGAGACCCAGTACTTC. This gives the protein CARPRGLHPLGETQYF.